This T cell receptor beta chain was recovered during a study of blood T cell repertoires in COVID-19. Turning to the study itself: Italy, Spain and the United States were the sources of the convalescent and acute COVID-19 samples. T cells, B-cell-depleted T cells, or PBMCs supplied cDNA or gDNA.

In the original workflow: Reference gene primer amplification gave estimated nucleated cell counts. The protocol was immunoSEQ multiplex PCR, while the TCRdb copy is restricted to in-frame clones and leaves out a portion. V, J and clone size reflect that table, while D and trimming were determined from the DNA. The table lists approximately 130,000 clones, roughly 82% of them singletons. The sequenced sample consisted of peripheral blood. This receptor was taken from a human donor in a cohort sampled during active COVID-19.

Here the CDR3 DNA reads TGTGCCAGTAGTATCCAAACAGGGGGGAGTAGCAATCAGCCCCAGCATTTT. It yields the protein CASSIQTGGSSNQPQHF. The V call is TRBV19, the J call TRBJ1-5; 8 bases agree with TRBD1. CDR3 length equals 17 residues. The V and J ends lost 3 bases and 0 bases, in that order; junction bases with no gene match: 7. Germline CDR1 LNHDA, CDR2 SQIVND (reference sequence).